These T cell receptor beta chains were read from a single sample in a study. Each CDR3 protein gets one entry after TCRdb re-called the 5' RACE reads with MiXCR. This repertoire shows 35,000 to 50,000 distinct CDR3 sequences, more than 20% found once; its top ten account for about 4.5%. Material for sequencing was Tregs sorted from a lymph node. These receptors originate from a female donor with breast cancer. The CDR3 runs from the conserved cysteine through the conserved F or W. D genes are given only for firm matches. The size entry is marked missing in some rows and otherwise reads once, few, many or a size class.

size: few; V: TRBV6-2/TRBV6-3; J: TRBJ2-7; D: TRBD2; DNA: TGTGCCAGCAGAAAAAAGTTACTAGCGGGTAAAACCTACGAGCAGTACTTC; CDR3: CASRKKLLAGKTYEQYF
size: NA; V: TRBV7-8; J: TRBJ2-1; D: NA; DNA: TGTGCCAGCAGCTTAGACATATACAATGAGCAGTTCTTC; CDR3: CASSLDIYNEQFF
size: NA; V: TRBV28; J: TRBJ2-2; D: TRBD1; DNA: TGTGCCAGCAGTTTTCTCCCCTCCAACCGGGACAGGGGGAGCACCGGGGAGCTGTTTTTT; CDR3: CASSFLPSNRDRGSTGELFF
size: few; V: TRBV9; J: TRBJ2-1; D: NA; DNA: TGTGCCAGCAGCGTAGGCCCCCATGATGAGCAGTTCTTC; CDR3: CASSVGPHDEQFF
size: many; V: TRBV4-2; J: TRBJ1-2; D: NA; DNA: TGTGCCAGCAGCCAAGAAGGGCTGTGGAGCTACACCTTC; CDR3: CASSQEGLWSYTF
size: NA; V: TRBV27; J: TRBJ2-3; D: NA; DNA: TGTGCCAGCAGGGAAGTTGTCGGAACAGCCCTAAGGGACACGCAGTATTTT; CDR3: CASREVVGTALRDTQYF
size: many; V: TRBV20-1; J: TRBJ2-1; D: NA; DNA: TGCAGTGCTAGAGATTGGGTAGGCGAGCAGTTCTTC; CDR3: CSARDWVGEQFF
size: NA; V: TRBV20-1; J: TRBJ2-3; D: NA; DNA: TGCAGTGCTAGACCAAATCTCTGGCTGGGAACAGATACGCAGTATTTT; CDR3: CSARPNLWLGTDTQYF
size: many; V: TRBV12-3/TRBV12-4; J: TRBJ2-1; D: TRBD2; DNA: TGTGCCAGCAGGAGCCGGTTAGCGGGAGGAACTAACAATGAGCAGTTCTTC; CDR3: CASRSRLAGGTNNEQFF
size: many; V: TRBV20-1; J: TRBJ2-7; D: TRBD1; DNA: TGCAGTGCTTCCCAGGGGGCGCGGGGTTACGAGCAGTACTTC; CDR3: CSASQGARGYEQYF
size: few; V: TRBV11-2; J: TRBJ2-5; D: NA; DNA: TGTGCCAGCAGCTTAGAAAACGGTCCAGGGGCCCAGTACTTC; CDR3: CASSLENGPGAQYF
size: NA; V: TRBV9; J: TRBJ1-2; D: NA; DNA: TGTGCCAGCAGCGTAGGGGACATCTATGGCTACACCTTC; CDR3: CASSVGDIYGYTF
size: many; V: TRBV7-9; J: TRBJ2-7; D: TRBD1; DNA: TGTGCCAGCAGCCGCGATTCGGGACAGCCTTACGAGCAGTACTTC; CDR3: CASSRDSGQPYEQYF
size: many; V: TRBV7-9; J: TRBJ2-3; D: TRBD2; DNA: TGTGCCAGCAGCACGAGCGGGAGGGCCCTGGATACGCAGTATTTT; CDR3: CASSTSGRALDTQYF
size: few; V: TRBV6-5; J: TRBJ2-5; D: TRBD1; DNA: TGTGCCAGCAGTAGACAGGGCGAAGAGACCCAGTACTTC; CDR3: CASSRQGEETQYF
size: NA; V: TRBV28; J: TRBJ2-7; D: TRBD2; DNA: TGTGCCAGCAGTCCGGTTTGGCTAGCGGGAGAGCAGTACTTC; CDR3: CASSPVWLAGEQYF
size: many; V: TRBV4-1; J: TRBJ1-6; D: TRBD1; DNA: TGCGCCAGCAGCCAGGGCCCCTATCCGCAGGGGGCCTATAATTCACCCCTCCACTTT; CDR3: CASSQGPYPQGAYNSPLHF
size: few; V: TRBV4-2; J: TRBJ2-3; D: TRBD2; DNA: TGTGCCAGCAGCCTGACTAGCGGGAGGTCCGCAGATACGCAGTATTTT; CDR3: CASSLTSGRSADTQYF
size: NA; V: TRBV5-1; J: TRBJ2-7; D: NA; DNA: TGCGCCAGCAGCTGGAGGGGGGCGGATGGCGAGCAGTACTTC; CDR3: CASSWRGADGEQYF
size: many; V: TRBV20-1; J: TRBJ2-7; D: NA; DNA: TGCAGTGCCCTCCCCATGGGCGAGCAGTACTTC; CDR3: CSALPMGEQYF
size: NA; V: TRBV3-1; J: TRBJ2-1; D: NA; DNA: TGTGCCAGCAGCCAAGGCGTTTGGGGGAAGAATGAGCAGTTCTTC; CDR3: CASSQGVWGKNEQFF
size: few; V: TRBV28; J: TRBJ2-2; D: TRBD1; DNA: TGTGCCATTGCGTCCGGGACAGTGAACACCGGGGAGCTGTTTTTT; CDR3: CAIASGTVNTGELFF